Presented here are 5 T cell receptor beta chains from one specimen sequenced in a study of blood T cells in healthy people across ages. PCR was performed a second time for about 6 to 12 cycles using a sample-barcoded 5' primer and a J-beta primer mix. TCRdb ran MiXCR on the 5' RACE reads and lists one entry per CDR3 protein. The data contain hundreds of thousands of distinct CDR3 sequences, more than 45% of them singletons. Sequences were obtained from blood. The receptors were gathered from an elderly woman in good health.

The rearrangement uses TRBV7-9 and TRBJ2-7; D is perhaps TRBD1 (7 bases). CDR3 length: 15 residues. Trimming pared 4 bases from V and 0 bases from J, leaving 13 bases between. The V gene's germline CDR1 is SEHNR and CDR2 FQNEAQ (reference sequence). The DNA for the CDR3 is TGTGCCAGCAGCTGGCGGGACAGACCCTCCTACGAGCAGTACTTC. Translated: CASSWRDRPSYEQYF. Filled out from reference TRBV7-9 and TRBJ2-7, the complete variable domain reads DTGVSQNPRHKITKRGQNVTFRCDPISEHNRLYWYRQTLGQGPEFLTYFQNEAQLEKSRLLSDRFSAERPKGSFSTLEIQRTEQGDSAMYLCASSWRDRPSYEQYFGPGTRLTVT.

The gene calls are TRBV4-3 and TRBJ1-5; 10 nucleotides line up with TRBD1. V lost 6 bases and J lost 6; bases outside the gene matches: 8. Germline-derived CDR1 and CDR2 are LGHNA and YSLEER. The CDR3 sequence is 15 residues long. CDR3 sequence: CASSKGTGEGQPQHF. The CDR3 DNA reads TGCGCCAGCAGTAAAGGGACAGGGGAAGGTCAGCCCCAGCATTTT.

In DNA, the CDR3 is TGCGCCAGCGGCGTGGTCGATCCTAGCACAGATACGCAGTATTTT. This translates into CASGVVDPSTDTQYF. This chain uses TRBV5-1 with TRBJ2-3; D uncertain. The germline V and J ends were trimmed by 7 bases and 0 bases, with 15 bases remaining between them. The CDR3 totals 15 residues. Germline V gives CDR1 SGHRS, CDR2 YFSETQ.

This clonotype has a count of ten or more. This sequence joins TRBV29-1 and TRBJ2-7; the match to TRBD1 covers 9 bases. CDR3 length equals 14 residues. Germline lookup yields CDR1 SQVTM and CDR2 ANQGSEA. J lost 0 bases, V lost 5 bases, and 5 bases had no gene match. The CDR3 DNA reads as TGCAGCGTTTTCCGGGACAGGGACTCCTACGAGCAGTACTTC. It codes for CSVFRDRDSYEQYF.

In its sample, this clonotype was seen many times. The J gene is TRBJ2-1, the V gene TRBV5-1; possibly TRBD2 for D (6 bases). The length of the CDR3 is 17 residues. CDR1 and CDR2 (germline): SGHRS, YFSETQ. The ends were cut back, 1 base at V and 0 bases at J, with 14 bases in the middle. DNA of the CDR3: TGCGCCAGCAGCTTGAAGTCCGCCGGGAGCTCCTACAATGAGCAGTTCTTC. Residues: CASSLKSAGSSYNEQFF.